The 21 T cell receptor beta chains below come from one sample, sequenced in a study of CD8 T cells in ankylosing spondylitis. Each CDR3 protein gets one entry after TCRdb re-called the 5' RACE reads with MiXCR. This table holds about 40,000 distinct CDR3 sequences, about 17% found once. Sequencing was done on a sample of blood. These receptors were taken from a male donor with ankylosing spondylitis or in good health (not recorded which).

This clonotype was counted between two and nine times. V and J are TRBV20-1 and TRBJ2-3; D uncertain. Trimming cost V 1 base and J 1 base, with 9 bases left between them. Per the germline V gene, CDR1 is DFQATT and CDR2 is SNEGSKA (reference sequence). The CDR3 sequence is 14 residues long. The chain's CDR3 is CSARGALGTDTQYF. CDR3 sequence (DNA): TGCAGTGCTAGAGGGGCGCTTGGCACAGATACGCAGTATTTT.

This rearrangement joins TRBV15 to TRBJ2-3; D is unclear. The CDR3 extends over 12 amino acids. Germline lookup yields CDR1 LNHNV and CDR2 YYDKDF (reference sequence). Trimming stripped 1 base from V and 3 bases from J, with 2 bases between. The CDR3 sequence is CATSRGTDTQYF. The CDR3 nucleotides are TGTGCCACCAGCAGAGGGACAGATACGCAGTATTTT.

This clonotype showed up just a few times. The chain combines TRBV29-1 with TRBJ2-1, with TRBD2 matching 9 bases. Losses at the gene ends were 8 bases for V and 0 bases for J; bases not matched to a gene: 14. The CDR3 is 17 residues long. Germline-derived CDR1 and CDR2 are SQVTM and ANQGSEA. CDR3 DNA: TGCAGCTATAATAGCGGGAGAGGGTTGGTCTCCTACAATGAGCAGTTCTTC. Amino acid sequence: CSYNSGRGLVSYNEQFF.

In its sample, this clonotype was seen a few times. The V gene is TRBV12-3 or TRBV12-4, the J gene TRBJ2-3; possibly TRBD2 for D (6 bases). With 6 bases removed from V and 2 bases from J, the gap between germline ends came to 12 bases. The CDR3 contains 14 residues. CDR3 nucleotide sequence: TGTGCCAGCAGGAGGGCGGGACCCACAGATACGCAGTATTTT. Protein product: CASRRAGPTDTQYF.

The CDR3 DNA follows: TGTGCCAGCAGCTCCCTCCGAACCCGGGGCATTCAGTACTTC. It translates to CASSSLRTRGIQYF. This sequence joins TRBV11-1 and TRBJ2-4; weak D call: TRBD2 (5 bases). V was trimmed by 4 bases and J by 9 bases, leaving 16 bases between them. Germline V lookup: CDR1 SGHAT, CDR2 FQDESV (reference sequence). The CDR3 covers 14 residues.

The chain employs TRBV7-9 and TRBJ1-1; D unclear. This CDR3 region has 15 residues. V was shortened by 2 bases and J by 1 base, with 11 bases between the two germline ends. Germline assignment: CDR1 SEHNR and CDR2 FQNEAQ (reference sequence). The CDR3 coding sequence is TGTGCCAGCAGCTTAAATAACGGACCGAACACTGAAGCTTTCTTT. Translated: CASSLNNGPNTEAFF.

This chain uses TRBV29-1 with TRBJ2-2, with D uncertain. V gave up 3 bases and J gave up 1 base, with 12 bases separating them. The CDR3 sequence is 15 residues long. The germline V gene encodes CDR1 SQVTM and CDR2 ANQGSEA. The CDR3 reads CSVDDRQENTGELFF. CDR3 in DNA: TGCAGCGTTGATGATCGGCAGGAGAACACCGGGGAGCTGTTTTTT.

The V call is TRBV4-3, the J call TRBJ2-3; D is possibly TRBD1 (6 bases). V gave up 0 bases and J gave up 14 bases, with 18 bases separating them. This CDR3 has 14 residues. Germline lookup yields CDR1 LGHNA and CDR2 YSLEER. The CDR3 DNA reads TGCGCCAGCAGCCAAGATCCTTGGGACCACAGGGCGTATTTT. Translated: CASSQDPWDHRAYF.

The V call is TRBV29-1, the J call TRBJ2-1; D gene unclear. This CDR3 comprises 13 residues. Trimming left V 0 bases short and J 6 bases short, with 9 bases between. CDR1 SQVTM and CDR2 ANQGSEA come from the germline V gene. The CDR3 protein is CSVEDGVFNEQFF. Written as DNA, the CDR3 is TGCAGCGTTGAAGATGGCGTTTTCAATGAGCAGTTCTTC.

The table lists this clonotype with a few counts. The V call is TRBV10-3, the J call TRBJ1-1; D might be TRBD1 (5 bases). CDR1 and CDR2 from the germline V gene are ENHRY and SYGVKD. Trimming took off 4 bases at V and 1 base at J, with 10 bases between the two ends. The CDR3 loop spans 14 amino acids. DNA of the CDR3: TGTGCCATCAGTGGGGGACGGAAGAACACTGAAGCTTTCTTT. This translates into CAISGGRKNTEAFF.

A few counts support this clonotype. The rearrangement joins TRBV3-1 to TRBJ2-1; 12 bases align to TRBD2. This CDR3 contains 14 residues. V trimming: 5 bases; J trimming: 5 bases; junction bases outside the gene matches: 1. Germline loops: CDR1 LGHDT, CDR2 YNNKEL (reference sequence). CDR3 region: CASSWTSGDNEQFF. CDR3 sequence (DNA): TGTGCCAGCAGCTGGACTAGCGGGGACAATGAGCAGTTCTTC.

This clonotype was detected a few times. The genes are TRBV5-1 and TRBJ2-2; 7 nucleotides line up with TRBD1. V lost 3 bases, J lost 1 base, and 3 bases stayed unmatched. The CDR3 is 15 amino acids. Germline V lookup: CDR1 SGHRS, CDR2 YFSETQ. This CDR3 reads CASSWDSLNTGELFF. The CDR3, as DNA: TGCGCCAGCAGCTGGGACAGTCTGAACACCGGGGAGCTGTTTTTT. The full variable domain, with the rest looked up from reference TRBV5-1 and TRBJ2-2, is KAGVTQTPRYLIKTRGQQVTLSCSPISGHRSVSWYQQTPGQGLQFLFEYFSETQRNKGNFPGRFSGRQFSNSRSEMNVSTLELGDSALYLCASSWDSLNTGELFFGEGSRLTVL.

The CDR3 protein is CSVDRQIQETQYF. Written as DNA, the CDR3 is TGCAGCGTTGATAGGCAGATCCAAGAGACCCAGTACTTC. The chain combines TRBV29-1 with TRBJ2-5, with D unresolved. The CDR3 spans 13 residues. V was trimmed by 3 bases and J by 1 base, leaving 9 bases between them. Germline CDR1 and CDR2: SQVTM and ANQGSEA.

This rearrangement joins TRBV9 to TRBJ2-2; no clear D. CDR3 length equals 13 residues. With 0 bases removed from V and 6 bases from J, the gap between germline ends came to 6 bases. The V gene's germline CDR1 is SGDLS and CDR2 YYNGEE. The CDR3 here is CASSVESAGELFF. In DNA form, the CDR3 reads TGTGCCAGCAGCGTAGAGAGTGCCGGGGAGCTGTTTTTT. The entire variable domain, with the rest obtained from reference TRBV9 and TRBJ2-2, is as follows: DSGVTQTPKHLITATGQRVTLRCSPRSGDLSVYWYQQSLDQGLQFLIQYYNGEERAKGNILERFSAQQFPDLHSELNLSSLELGDSALYFCASSVESAGELFFGEGSRLTVL.

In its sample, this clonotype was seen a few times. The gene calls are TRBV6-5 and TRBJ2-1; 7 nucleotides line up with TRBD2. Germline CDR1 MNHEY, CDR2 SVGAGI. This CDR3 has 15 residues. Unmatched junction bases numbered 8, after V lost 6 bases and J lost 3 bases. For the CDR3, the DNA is TGTGCCAGCAGCTACCGTGGCGGGGGCTACAATGAGCAGTTCTTC. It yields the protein CASSYRGGGYNEQFF.

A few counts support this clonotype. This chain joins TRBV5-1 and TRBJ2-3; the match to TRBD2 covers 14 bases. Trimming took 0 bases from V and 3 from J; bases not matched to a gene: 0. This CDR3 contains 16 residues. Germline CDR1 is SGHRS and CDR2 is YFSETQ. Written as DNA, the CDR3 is TGCGCCAGCAGCTTGGGGACTAGCGGGAGGACAGATACGCAGTATTTT. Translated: CASSLGTSGRTDTQYF. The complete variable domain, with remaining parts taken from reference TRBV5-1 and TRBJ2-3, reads KAGVTQTPRYLIKTRGQQVTLSCSPISGHRSVSWYQQTPGQGLQFLFEYFSETQRNKGNFPGRFSGRQFSNSRSEMNVSTLELGDSALYLCASSLGTSGRTDTQYFGPGTRLTVL.

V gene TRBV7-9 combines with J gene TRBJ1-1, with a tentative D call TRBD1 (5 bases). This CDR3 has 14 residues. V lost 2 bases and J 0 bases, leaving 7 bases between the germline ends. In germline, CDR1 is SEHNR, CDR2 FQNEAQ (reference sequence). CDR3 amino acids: CASSLTRVNTEAFF. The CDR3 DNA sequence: TGTGCCAGCAGCTTAACCAGGGTGAACACTGAAGCTTTCTTT.

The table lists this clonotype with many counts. The CDR3 reads CATSRDPRAGEQFF. CDR3 nucleotides: TGTGCCACCAGCAGAGACCCCAGGGCGGGTGAGCAGTTCTTC. The genes are TRBV15 and TRBJ2-1; D could derive from TRBD1 or TRBD2 (5 bases each). The CDR3 is 14 amino acids. The germline CDR1 and CDR2 sequences are LNHNV and YYDKDF (reference sequence). Trimming took off 0 bases at V and 9 bases at J, with 12 bases between the two ends.

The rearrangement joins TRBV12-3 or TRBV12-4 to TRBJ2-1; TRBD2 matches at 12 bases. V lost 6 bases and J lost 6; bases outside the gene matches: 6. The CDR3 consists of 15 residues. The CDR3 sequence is CASSPLAGGSNEQFF. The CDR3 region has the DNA TGTGCCAGCAGCCCACTAGCGGGGGGCAGCAATGAGCAGTTCTTC.

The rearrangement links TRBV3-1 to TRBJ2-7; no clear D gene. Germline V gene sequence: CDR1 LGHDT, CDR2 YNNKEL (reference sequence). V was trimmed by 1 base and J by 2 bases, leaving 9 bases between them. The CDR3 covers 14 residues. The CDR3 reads CASSQGSRPYEQYF. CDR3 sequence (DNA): TGTGCCAGCAGCCAAGGTAGCCGCCCCTACGAGCAGTACTTC.

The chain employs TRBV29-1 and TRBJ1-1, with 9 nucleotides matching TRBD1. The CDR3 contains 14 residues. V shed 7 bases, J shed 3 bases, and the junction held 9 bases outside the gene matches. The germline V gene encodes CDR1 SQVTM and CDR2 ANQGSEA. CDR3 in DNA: TGCAGCGCAAAGGGACAGGGCATTTACACTGAAGCTTTCTTT. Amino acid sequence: CSAKGQGIYTEAFF.